The entry below describes one TCR beta chain. This specimen comes from a study of blood T cell repertoires in COVID-19. In the authors' workflow: From reference gene primer amplification, estimates of nucleated cell counts were derived. Clones were read by immunoSEQ multiplex PCR, and TCRdb kept only the in-frame ones, dropping some. V, J and clone size are those of that table, while D and trimming were read from the DNA. Of a few hundred thousand clones listed, over 75% are singletons. Germline CDR1 and CDR2: LNHNV and YYDKDF (reference sequence). V was pared by 7 bases and J by 6 bases, with 13 bases of the junction left unmatched. The CDR3 loop spans 15 amino acids.

The chain recombines TRBV15 with TRBJ1-1, with TRBD1 matching over 8 bases. The source of this sequence is a woman younger than 45 who had recovered from COVID-19. The specimen was PBMCs or T cells enriched from blood (not recorded which). This CDR3 is CATNDRGRRSAEAFF. CDR3 coding DNA: TGTGCCACCAATGACAGGGGCAGACGCTCGGCTGAAGCTTTCTTT.